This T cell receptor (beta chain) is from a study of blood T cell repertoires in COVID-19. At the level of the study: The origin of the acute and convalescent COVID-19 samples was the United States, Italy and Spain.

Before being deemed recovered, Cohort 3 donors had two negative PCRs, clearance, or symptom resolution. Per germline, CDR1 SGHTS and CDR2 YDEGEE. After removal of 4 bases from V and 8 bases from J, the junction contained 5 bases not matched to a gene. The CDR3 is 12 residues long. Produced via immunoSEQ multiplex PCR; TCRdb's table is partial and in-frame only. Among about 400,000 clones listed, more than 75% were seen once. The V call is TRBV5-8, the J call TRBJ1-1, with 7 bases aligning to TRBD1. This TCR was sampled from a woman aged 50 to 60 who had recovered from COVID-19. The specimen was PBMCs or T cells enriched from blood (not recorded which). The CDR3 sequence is CASSLRDREAFF. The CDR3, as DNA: TGTGCCAGCAGCCTCCGGGACAGAGAAGCTTTCTTT.